The T cell receptor (beta chain) under discussion was sequenced for a study of shared clonotypes between healthy human individuals. Whole-study results and caveats: Shared clonotypes: about 4.6% naive CD4, about 3.3% naive CD8, about 2.5% memory CD4, 0.4% memory CD8.

The method was immunoSEQ multiplex PCR; TCRdb's version includes in-frame clones alone and lacks a portion of them. The sample includes roughly 700,000 clones, about 74% of them seen just once. Germline-derived CDR1 and CDR2 are SGHRS and YFSETQ. Trimming shortened V by 0 bases and J by 4 bases, and 10 bases separated the two germline ends. CDR3 size: 15 residues. This clone was recorded many times. What it binds is not known. The V call is TRBV5-1, the J call TRBJ2-2; TRBD1 or TRBD2 may be the D gene (5 bases each). The TCR sequence derives from a woman in her 30s in good health. The material sequenced was memory CD4+ T cells sorted from blood. Subset meaning: CD45RA-negative fraction. The CDR3 DNA reads TGCGCCAGCAGCTTGGCCGGGACCACCACCGGGGAGCTGTTTTTT. Translation gives CASSLAGTTTGELFF.